The 3 T cell receptor beta chains presented below share a single source sample, sequenced in a study of regulatory T cells in long-lasting Graves disease. Time point reported: newly diagnosed GD, antithyroid drugs for less than 3 months. Construction of the TCR library relied on RNA isolated from PBMCs. With iRepertoire HTBI primers and Arm-PCR of CDR3 regions, TCR beta libraries were built. MiXCR, applied by TCRdb to the multiplex PCR reads, yields one record per CDR3 protein. The sample has some 490,000 distinct CDR3 sequences; more than 10% are singletons. This sample was also put to use in a study of T cells in Graves' hyperthyroidism and ophthalmopathy.

The sample here was peripheral blood mononuclear cells (PBMCs), taken at new diagnosis, from a patient treated with antithyroid drugs. The receptor source for this set is a woman in her 30s with Graves disease.

This clonotype appeared many times. The rearrangement uses TRBV6-2 or TRBV6-3 and TRBJ2-7; 9 positions agree with TRBD2. The junction had 19 bases not matched to a gene; V was cut back by 5 bases and J by 8 bases. CDR3 length: 17 residues. The germline V gene has CDR1 MNHEY and CDR2 SVGEGT. CDR3 sequence: CASSPFQREDTPMKQYF. The CDR3 DNA reads TGTGCCAGCAGTCCGTTCCAGCGGGAGGACACCCCTATGAAGCAGTACTTC.

This chain uses TRBV3-1 with TRBJ2-2, with 7 nucleotides matching TRBD2. The V and J ends lost 1 base and 5 bases, in that order; junction bases with no gene match: 4. Per germline, CDR1 LGHDT and CDR2 YNNKEL (reference sequence). The CDR3 spans 15 residues. This chain's CDR3 is CASSQGDYSTGELFF. The CDR3 DNA is TGTGCCAGCAGCCAAGGGGACTACTCTACCGGGGAGCTGTTTTTT.

This clonotype was counted many times. The V and J genes are TRBV9 and TRBJ1-1, with D hard to call. V dropped 4 bases and J dropped 0 bases, with 10 bases sitting between them. From germline, CDR1 is SGDLS and CDR2 YYNGEE. The CDR3 consists of 14 residues. The CDR3: CASSSTPLNTEAFF. DNA of the CDR3: TGTGCCAGCAGCTCCACTCCCTTGAACACTGAAGCTTTCTTT. Filled out from reference TRBV9 and TRBJ1-1, the complete variable domain reads DSGVTQTPKHLITATGQRVTLRCSPRSGDLSVYWYQQSLDQGLQFLIQYYNGEERAKGNILERFSAQQFPDLHSELNLSSLELGDSALYFCASSSTPLNTEAFFGQGTRLTVV.